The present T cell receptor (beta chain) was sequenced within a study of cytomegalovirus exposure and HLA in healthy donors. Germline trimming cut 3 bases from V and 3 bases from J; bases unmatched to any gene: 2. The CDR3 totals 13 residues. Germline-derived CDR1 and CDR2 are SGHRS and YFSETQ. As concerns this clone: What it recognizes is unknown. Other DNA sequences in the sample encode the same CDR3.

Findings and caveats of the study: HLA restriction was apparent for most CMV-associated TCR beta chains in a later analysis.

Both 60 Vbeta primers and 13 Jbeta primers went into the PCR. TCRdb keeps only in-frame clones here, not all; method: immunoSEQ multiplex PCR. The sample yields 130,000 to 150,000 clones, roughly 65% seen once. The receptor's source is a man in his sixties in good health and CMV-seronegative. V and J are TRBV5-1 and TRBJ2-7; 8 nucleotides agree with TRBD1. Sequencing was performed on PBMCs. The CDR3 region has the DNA TGCGCCAGCAGCTCTGGGACAGGCTACGAGCAGTACTTC. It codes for CASSSGTGYEQYF.